This entry is about one T cell receptor beta chain. Germline V gene lookup returns CDR1 SGHTA and CDR2 FQGTGA. The V gene lost 2 bases and the J gene lost 5 bases, with 10 bases spanning the gap. This CDR3 region has 14 residues. The data are from a study of blood T cell repertoires in COVID-19. Study-level information: From T cells, B-cell-depleted T cells, or PBMCs came the material, which was cDNA or gDNA.

Those enrolled, adults aged roughly 18 to 95 years, came from 24 US areas. Participant reports of clinical history set cohort assignment. Cohort 3 recovered donors had two negative PCRs, clearance, or symptom resolution. The data were produced by immunoSEQ multiplex PCR, yet TCRdb's version contains in-frame clones alone and is incomplete. The repertoire consists of roughly 250,000 clones, with around nine tenths occurring once and the leading ten covering 1.9%. The sequence was collected from a woman between 18 and 30 years old who had recovered from COVID-19. V and J are TRBV7-3 and TRBJ2-1; a possible D gene is TRBD2 (7 bases). Sequencing was performed on PBMCs or T cells enriched from blood (not recorded which). The CDR3 protein is CASSLAGADNEQFF. The CDR3 DNA is TGTGCCAGCAGCTTAGCGGGGGCCGACAATGAGCAGTTCTTC.